The next 28 T cell receptor beta chains were all read from a single sample in a study of blood T cell repertoires in COVID-19 (dated by TCRdb to the early 2020s). The library was generated by the immunoSEQ multiplex PCR assay. As stored in TCRdb, this immuneACCESS dataset retains in-frame rearrangements with V and J assigned. A fraction of the clones does not appear; measured against another copy, unresolved V genes explain less than half of the discrepancy, and the remainder lacks a known reason. Present in this sample are roughly 330,000 clones, 70% to 90% of which were seen just once. The top ten clones comprise roughly 5.3% of the sample. Specimen: PBMCs or T cells enriched from blood (not recorded which). These receptors were obtained from a woman between 25 and 40 years old who had recovered from COVID-19.

The chain is built from TRBV5-4 and TRBJ1-2, with D unresolved. Germline V CDR1 and CDR2: SGHNT, YYREEE (reference sequence). V was cut by 0 bases and J by 3 bases, with 6 bases left in between. The CDR3 is made up of 13 amino acids. The CDR3 sequence: CASSLDTDYGYTF. The CDR3 DNA reads TGTGCCAGCAGCTTGGACACAGACTATGGCTACACCTTC.

The J gene is TRBJ1-6, the V gene TRBV28; D is undetermined. The ends were cut back, 4 bases at V and 6 bases at J, with 10 bases in the middle. The CDR3 spans 14 residues. CDR1 is MDHEN and CDR2 is SYDVKM in the germline V gene. CDR3: CASSSTYSNSPLHF. For the CDR3, the DNA is TGTGCCAGCAGTTCCACGTATAGTAATTCACCCCTCCACTTT.

The V call is TRBV5-4, the J call TRBJ2-2; D unresolved. This CDR3 spans 14 amino acids. The ends were cut back, 4 bases at V and 4 bases at J, with 11 bases in the middle. Germline CDR1 SGHNT, CDR2 YYREEE (reference sequence). DNA for the CDR3: TGTGCCAGCAGCCGCTTCGACTCCACCGGGGAGCTGTTTTTT. Its translation: CASSRFDSTGELFF.

The chain carries TRBV19 and TRBJ2-1; TRBD2 aligns across 10 bases. Germline CDR1 and CDR2: LNHDA and SQIVND (reference sequence). The V segment lost 6 bases and the J segment 0 bases; nucleotides outside the gene matches: 2. The CDR3 spans 15 residues. CDR3 sequence (DNA): TGTGCCAGTAGGCGGACTAGCGGCTCCTACAATGAGCAGTTCTTC. Translated, it gives CASRRTSGSYNEQFF.

V gene TRBV14 combines with J gene TRBJ2-2, with TRBD1 matching 7 bases. CDR1 and CDR2 (germline): SGHDN, FVKESK. This CDR3 spans 16 amino acids. The V gene end was trimmed by 4 bases and the J gene end by 6 bases; junction bases not matched to a gene: 11. DNA of the CDR3: TGTGCCAGCAGCCGCGACAGGGAGAGACGATCCGGGGAGCTGTTTTTT. Protein sequence: CASSRDRERRSGELFF.

The chain uses TRBV15 and TRBJ1-5; D not certain. This CDR3 is 13 amino acids long. The V and J ends lost 0 bases and 9 bases respectively, with 9 bases between them. Germline V gene lookup returns CDR1 LNHNV and CDR2 YYDKDF (reference sequence). The CDR3 loop reads CATSRDPARPQHF. In nucleotides, the CDR3 is TGTGCCACCAGCAGAGATCCAGCGCGGCCCCAGCATTTT.

V is TRBV6-6 and J is TRBJ1-6; D ambiguous. The V end lost 2 bases, the J end lost 5 bases, and 13 bases lay between the germline ends. CDR1 and CDR2 from the germline V gene are MNHNY and SVGAGI (reference sequence). This CDR3 comprises 16 residues. CDR3 nucleotide sequence: TGTGCCAGCAGTTACCCCCCGGACGGGAATAATTCACCCCTCCACTTT. Translation: CASSYPPDGNNSPLHF.

This clone was recorded a few times. The chain recombines TRBV29-1 with TRBJ1-2; tentative D call: TRBD1 (5 bases). Germline V gives CDR1 SQVTM, CDR2 ANQGSEA. Trimming left V 3 bases short and J 8 bases short, with 7 bases between. This CDR3 is built from 10 residues. CDR3 DNA: TGCAGCGTTGAGGGGGGAGGCTACACCTTC. Amino acid sequence: CSVEGGGYTF.

V gene TRBV2 combines with J gene TRBJ2-7, with D unresolved. The CDR3 runs 12 residues. Germline V gives CDR1 SNHLY, CDR2 FYNNEI. Trimming left V 8 bases short and J 6 bases short, with 14 bases between. CDR3 nucleotide sequence: TGTGCCAGCTGTGGGTTTAGTGCCGAGCAGTACTTC. Translated: CASCGFSAEQYF.

The chain uses TRBV12-2 and TRBJ1-6. TRBV12-2 is a pseudogene locus. This CDR3 has 17 residues. CDR3 amino acids: CASRLAGGSQGNSPLHF. CDR3 DNA: TGTGCAAGTCGCTTAGCGGGGGGGTCACAGGGCAATTCACCCCTCCACTTT.

V gene TRBV5-6 combines with J gene TRBJ1-3; possibly TRBD1 for D (6 bases). The V and J ends lost 4 bases and 3 bases respectively, with 20 bases between them. The CDR3 spans 17 residues. Germline V CDR1 and CDR2: SGHDT, YYEEEE. The CDR3 region is CASSRILSDRLGNTIYF. CDR3 sequence (DNA): TGTGCCAGCAGCAGAATTTTGTCCGACAGGCTTGGAAACACCATATATTTT.

The rearrangement uses TRBV5-1 and TRBJ1-3, with 7 bases identical to TRBD1. The ends lost 2 bases at V and 0 bases at J; junction bases unmatched: 5. This CDR3 region has 16 residues. Looked up from germline, CDR1 is SGHRS and CDR2 is YFSETQ. CDR3 in amino acids: CASSFLQGSSGNTIYF. CDR3 in DNA: TGCGCCAGCAGCTTCCTACAGGGGTCCTCTGGAAACACCATATATTTT.

This sequence joins TRBV27 and TRBJ2-5; D gene ambiguous. The CDR3 spans 14 residues. Germline-derived CDR1 and CDR2 are MNHEY and SMNVEV (reference sequence). Trimming removed 8 bases from V and 3 bases from J, with 16 bases in between. Here the CDR3 reads CASVPRSIEETQYF. The CDR3 coding sequence is TGTGCCAGCGTTCCTAGGTCGATCGAAGAGACCCAGTACTTC.

This clone was picked up one time. V gene TRBV19 combines with J gene TRBJ2-2; 7 bases align to TRBD1. The CDR3 is 17 amino acids. Germline values: CDR1 LNHDA, CDR2 SQIVND (reference sequence). V trimming: 6 bases; J trimming: 1 base; junction bases outside the gene matches: 11. The DNA for the CDR3 is TGTGCCAGTAGCCACCCTAAAGGACAGGAGAACACCGGGGAGCTGTTTTTT. Protein sequence: CASSHPKGQENTGELFF.

This clone was recorded only once. This CDR3 is CASTERANTEAFF. CDR3 DNA sequence: TGCGCCAGCACGGAGCGAGCAAACACTGAAGCTTTCTTT. This rearrangement joins TRBV5-1 to TRBJ1-1; D gene unclear. The length of the CDR3 is 13 residues. Germline CDR1 reads SGHRS; CDR2 reads YFSETQ. Trimming took 6 bases from V and 2 from J, leaving 11 bases between them.

This clone was observed a handful of times. This chain uses TRBV10-1 with TRBJ2-3, with 14 nucleotides matching TRBD2. With V trimmed by 6 bases and J by 10 bases, 12 bases remained unmatched. Germline values: CDR1 WNHNN, CDR2 SYGVQD (reference sequence). The CDR3 consists of 16 residues. Here the CDR3 reads CASSPGTSGGIWAQYF. For the CDR3, the DNA is TGCGCCAGCAGCCCCGGGACTAGCGGGGGAATTTGGGCGCAGTATTTT.

The rearrangement joins TRBV19 to TRBJ1-4; 8 nucleotides line up with TRBD1. Losses at the gene ends were 5 bases for V and 2 bases for J; bases not matched to a gene: 4. The germline V gene encodes CDR1 LNHDA and CDR2 SQIVND (reference sequence). This CDR3 is 15 amino acids long. In DNA form, the CDR3 reads TGTGCCAGTAGTGCTAGACAGGGGACTAATGAAAAACTGTTTTTT. Its protein product is CASSARQGTNEKLFF.

The rearrangement joins TRBV7-2 to TRBJ2-5; TRBD2 matches at 9 bases. This CDR3 comprises 16 residues. J lost 5 bases, V lost 2 bases, and 9 bases had no gene match. CDR1 and CDR2 from the germline V gene are SGHTA and FQGNSA. The CDR3 region has the DNA TGTGCCAGCAGCTTACGGGGGAGCGGGGGGTCCGAGACCCAGTACTTC. This encodes CASSLRGSGGSETQYF.

This rearrangement joins TRBV6-5 to TRBJ2-7; TRBD2 agrees at 8 bases. Germline CDR1 and CDR2: MNHEY and SVGAGI. There are 15 residues in the CDR3. Losses at the gene ends were 2 bases for V and 1 base for J; bases not matched to a gene: 4. The CDR3 nucleotides are TGTGCCAGCAGTTACCCGAGCGGGGGTTCCTACGAGCAGTACTTC. Translated, it gives CASSYPSGGSYEQYF.

The chain links TRBV19 to TRBJ1-5, with a possible D match to TRBD1 (5 bases). V shed 5 bases and J shed 3 bases, with 23 bases lying between them. Germline CDR1 is LNHDA and CDR2 is SQIVND (reference sequence). This CDR3 region has 18 residues. CDR3 bases: TGTGCCAGTAGTCCCGAAAGGGGTGTAGTAAATTTCAATCAGCCCCAGCATTTT. It translates to CASSPERGVVNFNQPQHF.

V and J are TRBV7-2 and TRBJ1-1, with TRBD1 as a possible D gene (5 bases). Germline V gives CDR1 SGHTA, CDR2 FQGNSA. V was trimmed by 4 bases and J by 3 bases, leaving 18 bases between them. CDR3 length: 16 residues. The CDR3 DNA sequence: TGTGCCAGCAGCTCCCCCGGGGAGGGGAGGGACACTGAAGCTTTCTTT. Its protein product is CASSSPGEGRDTEAFF.

The rearrangement joins TRBV5-5 to TRBJ2-7, with a tentative D call TRBD1 (5 bases). The CDR3 loop spans 13 amino acids. V gave up 4 bases and J gave up 7 bases, with 15 bases separating them. Looked up from germline, CDR1 is SGHKS and CDR2 is YYEKEE (reference sequence). For the CDR3, the DNA is TGTGCCAGCAGCCCTTTTCCGACAGATGAGCAGTACTTC. Protein sequence: CASSPFPTDEQYF.

This clone was observed a single time. The chain joins TRBV5-1 to TRBJ1-6; possibly TRBD1 for D (6 bases). Germline V gene lookup returns CDR1 SGHRS and CDR2 YFSETQ. The V end lost 0 bases, the J end lost 7 bases, and 14 bases lay between the germline ends. The CDR3 has 16 residues. The CDR3 spells CASSLGTGMDNSPLHF. The CDR3 DNA follows: TGCGCCAGCAGCTTGGGAACAGGGATGGACAATTCACCCCTCCACTTT.

The genes are TRBV6-6 and TRBJ2-3; 9 bases align to TRBD2. This CDR3 spans 19 amino acids. Germline CDR1 is MNHNY and CDR2 is SVGAGI (reference sequence). Trimming cost V 5 bases and J 5 bases; bases outside gene matches: 20. CDR3: CASSRGGLASIGHRDTQYF. For the CDR3, the DNA is TGTGCCAGCAGTCGAGGGGGACTAGCTTCAATCGGGCACCGAGATACGCAGTATTTT.

The rearrangement links TRBV29-1 to TRBJ1-1; 9 bases are shared with TRBD1. The CDR3 runs to 12 residues. Germline values: CDR1 SQVTM, CDR2 ANQGSEA. Trimming took 5 bases from V and 6 from J; bases not matched to a gene: 4. The CDR3: CSVSQGASEAFF. Written as DNA, the CDR3 is TGCAGCGTTTCACAGGGGGCTTCTGAAGCTTTCTTT.

V usage is TRBV29-1 and J usage is TRBJ1-5; no firm D call. Germline V CDR1 and CDR2: SQVTM, ANQGSEA. V shed 4 bases and J shed 0 bases, with 10 bases lying between them. The CDR3 extends over 14 amino acids. The CDR3 sequence is CSVGTLNSNQPQHF. CDR3 bases: TGCAGCGTTGGGACTCTTAATAGCAATCAGCCCCAGCATTTT. Full variable domain (remainder filled in from reference TRBV29-1 and TRBJ1-5): SAVISQKPSRDICQRGTSLTIQCQVDSQVTMMFWYRQQPGQSLTLIATANQGSEATYESGFVIDKFPISRPNLTFSTLTVSNMSPEDSSIYLCSVGTLNSNQPQHFGDGTRLSIL.

The chain joins TRBV14 to TRBJ2-3; D is possibly TRBD1 (5 bases). V was trimmed by 2 bases and J by 4 bases, leaving 13 bases between them. The germline V gene encodes CDR1 SGHDN and CDR2 FVKESK. The CDR3 runs to 15 residues. CDR3 region: CASSQRQGGADTQYF. The CDR3 nucleotides are TGTGCCAGCAGCCAAAGGCAGGGCGGTGCAGATACGCAGTATTTT.

The rearrangement joins TRBV5-1 to TRBJ2-1; a possible D gene is TRBD2 (5 bases). The CDR3 totals 14 residues. Deletions cut 4 bases from V and 4 bases from J, with 12 bases between. In germline, CDR1 is SGHRS, CDR2 YFSETQ. This chain's CDR3 is CASSTDGEYNEQFF. CDR3 bases: TGCGCCAGCAGCACGGACGGGGAGTACAATGAGCAGTTCTTC.